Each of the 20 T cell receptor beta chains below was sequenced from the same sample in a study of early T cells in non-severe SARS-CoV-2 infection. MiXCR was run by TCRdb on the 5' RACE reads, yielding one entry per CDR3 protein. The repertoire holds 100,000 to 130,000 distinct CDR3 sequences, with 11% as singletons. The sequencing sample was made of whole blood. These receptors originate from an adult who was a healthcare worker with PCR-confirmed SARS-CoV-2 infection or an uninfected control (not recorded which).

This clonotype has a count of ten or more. The CDR3: CASSLPTGGVKNIQYF. The CDR3 DNA follows: TGTGCCAGCAGCTTACCCACAGGGGGCGTCAAAAACATTCAGTACTTC. The chain joins TRBV7-9 to TRBJ2-4, with 9 positions matching TRBD1. Germline CDR1 and CDR2: SEHNR and FQNEAQ (reference sequence). The CDR3 loop spans 16 amino acids. After removal of 2 bases from V and 3 bases from J, the junction contained 5 bases not matched to a gene. Using reference TRBV7-9 and TRBJ2-4 for the parts outside the CDR3, the full variable domain is DTGVSQNPRHKITKRGQNVTFRCDPISEHNRLYWYRQTLGQGPEFLTYFQNEAQLEKSRLLSDRFSAERPKGSFSTLEIQRTEQGDSAMYLCASSLPTGGVKNIQYFGAGTRLSVL.

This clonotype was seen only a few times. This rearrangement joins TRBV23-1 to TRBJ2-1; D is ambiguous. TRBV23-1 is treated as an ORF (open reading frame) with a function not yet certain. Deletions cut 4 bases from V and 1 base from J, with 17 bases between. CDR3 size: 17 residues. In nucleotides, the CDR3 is TGCGCCAGCAGTCCCGAAGAACGGCCCCTTTCCTACAATGAGCAGTTCTTC. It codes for CASSPEERPLSYNEQFF.

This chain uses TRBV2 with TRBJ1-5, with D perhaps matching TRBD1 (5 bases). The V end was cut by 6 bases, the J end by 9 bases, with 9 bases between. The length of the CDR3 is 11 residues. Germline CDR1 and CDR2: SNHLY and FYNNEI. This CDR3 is CASRAGGPQHF. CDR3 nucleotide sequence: TGTGCCAGCAGGGCCGGGGGGCCCCAGCATTTT.

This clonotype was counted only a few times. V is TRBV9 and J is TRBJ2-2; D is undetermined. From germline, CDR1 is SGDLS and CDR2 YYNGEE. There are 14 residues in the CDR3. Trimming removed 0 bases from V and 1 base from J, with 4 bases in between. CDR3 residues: CASSVVQNTGELFF. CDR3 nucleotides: TGTGCCAGCAGCGTAGTCCAGAACACCGGGGAGCTGTTTTTT.

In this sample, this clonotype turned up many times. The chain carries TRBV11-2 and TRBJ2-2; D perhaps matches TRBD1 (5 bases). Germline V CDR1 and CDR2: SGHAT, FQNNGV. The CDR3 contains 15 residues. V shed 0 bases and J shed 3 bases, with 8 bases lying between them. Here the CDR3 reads CASSLETGYTGELFF. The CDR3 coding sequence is TGTGCCAGCAGCTTAGAAACAGGTTACACCGGGGAGCTGTTTTTT.

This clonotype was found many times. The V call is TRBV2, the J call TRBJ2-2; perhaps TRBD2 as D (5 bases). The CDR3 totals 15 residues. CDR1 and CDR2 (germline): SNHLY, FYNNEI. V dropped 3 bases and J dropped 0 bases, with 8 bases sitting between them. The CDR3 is CASSDGGPNTGELFF. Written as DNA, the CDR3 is TGTGCCAGCAGTGACGGCGGGCCGAACACCGGGGAGCTGTTTTTT.

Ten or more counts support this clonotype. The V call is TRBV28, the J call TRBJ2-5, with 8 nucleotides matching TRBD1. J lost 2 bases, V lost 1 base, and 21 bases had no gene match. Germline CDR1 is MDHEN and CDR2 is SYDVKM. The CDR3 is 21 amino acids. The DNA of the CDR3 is TGTGCCAGCAGTTTATATCCCCGGACAGGGTGGGTAGCGGAGTCTCAAGAGACCCAGTACTTC. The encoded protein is CASSLYPRTGWVAESQETQYF.

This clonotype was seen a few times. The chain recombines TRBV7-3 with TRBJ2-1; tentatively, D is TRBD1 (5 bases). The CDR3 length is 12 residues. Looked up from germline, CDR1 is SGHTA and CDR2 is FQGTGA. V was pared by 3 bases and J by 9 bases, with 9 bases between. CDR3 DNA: TGTGCCAGCAGCTTCGTGGGGCGTGAGCAGTTCTTC. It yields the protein CASSFVGREQFF.

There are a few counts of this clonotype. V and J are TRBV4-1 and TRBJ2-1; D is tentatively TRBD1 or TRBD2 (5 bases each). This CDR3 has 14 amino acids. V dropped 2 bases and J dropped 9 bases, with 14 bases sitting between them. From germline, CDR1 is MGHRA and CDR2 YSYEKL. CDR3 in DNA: TGCGCCAGCAGCCAAAGTGGGCTGGGGACTGAGCAGTTCTTC. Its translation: CASSQSGLGTEQFF.

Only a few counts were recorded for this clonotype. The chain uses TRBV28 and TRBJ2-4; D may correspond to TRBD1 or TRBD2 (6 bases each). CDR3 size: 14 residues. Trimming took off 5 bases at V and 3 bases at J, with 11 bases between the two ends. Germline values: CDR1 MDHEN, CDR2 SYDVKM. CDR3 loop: CASSEGGGKNIQYF. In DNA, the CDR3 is TGTGCCAGCAGTGAGGGGGGAGGCAAAAACATTCAGTACTTC.

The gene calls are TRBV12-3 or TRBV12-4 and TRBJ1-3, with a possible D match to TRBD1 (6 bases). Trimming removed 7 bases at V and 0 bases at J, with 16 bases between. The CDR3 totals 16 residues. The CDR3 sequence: CASTSDRSVSGNTIYF. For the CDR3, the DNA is TGTGCCAGCACCTCGGACAGATCCGTCTCTGGAAACACCATATATTTT.

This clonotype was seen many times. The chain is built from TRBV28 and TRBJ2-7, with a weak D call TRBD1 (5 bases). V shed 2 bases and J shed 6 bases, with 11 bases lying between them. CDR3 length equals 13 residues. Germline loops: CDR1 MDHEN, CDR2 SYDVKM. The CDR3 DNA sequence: TGTGCCAGCAGTTTACGCAGGGTGGGCGAGCAGTACTTC. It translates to CASSLRRVGEQYF.

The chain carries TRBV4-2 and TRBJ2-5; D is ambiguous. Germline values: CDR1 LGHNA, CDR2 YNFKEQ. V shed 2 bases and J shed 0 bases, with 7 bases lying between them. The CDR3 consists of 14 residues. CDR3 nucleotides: TGTGCCAGCAGCCAACGGATGAACCAAGAGACCCAGTACTTC. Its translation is CASSQRMNQETQYF.

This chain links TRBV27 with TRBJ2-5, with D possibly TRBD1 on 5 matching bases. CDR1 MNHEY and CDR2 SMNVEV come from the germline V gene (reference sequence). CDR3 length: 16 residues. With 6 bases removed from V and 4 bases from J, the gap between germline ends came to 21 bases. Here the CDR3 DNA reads TGTGCCAGCAGCCCAGTTCGCCTAACAGGAGTAGAGACCCAGTACTTC. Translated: CASSPVRLTGVETQYF.

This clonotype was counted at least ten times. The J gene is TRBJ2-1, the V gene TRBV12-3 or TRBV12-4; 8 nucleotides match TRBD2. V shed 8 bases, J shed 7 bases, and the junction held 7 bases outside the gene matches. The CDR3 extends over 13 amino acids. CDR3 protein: CASRSGRLNEQFF. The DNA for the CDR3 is TGTGCCAGCCGCAGCGGGAGACTAAATGAGCAGTTCTTC.

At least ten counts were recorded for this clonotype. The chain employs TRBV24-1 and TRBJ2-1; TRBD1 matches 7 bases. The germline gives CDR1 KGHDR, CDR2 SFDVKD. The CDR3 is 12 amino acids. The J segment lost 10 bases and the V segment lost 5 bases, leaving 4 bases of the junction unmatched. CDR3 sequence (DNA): TGTGCCACCAGTGTCGACAGGGAAGAGCAGTTCTTC. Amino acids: CATSVDREEQFF.

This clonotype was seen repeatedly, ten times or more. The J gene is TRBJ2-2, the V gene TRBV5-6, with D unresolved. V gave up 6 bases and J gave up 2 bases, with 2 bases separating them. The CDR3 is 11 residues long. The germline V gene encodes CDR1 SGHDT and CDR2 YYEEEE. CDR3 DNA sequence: TGTGCCAGCACCAACACCGGGGAGCTGTTTTTT. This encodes CASTNTGELFF.

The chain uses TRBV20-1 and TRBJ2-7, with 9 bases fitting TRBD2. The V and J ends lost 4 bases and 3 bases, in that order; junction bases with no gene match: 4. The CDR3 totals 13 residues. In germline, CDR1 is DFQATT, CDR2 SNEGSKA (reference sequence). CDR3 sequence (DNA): TGCAGTGCTAAACTAGCGGGCGTCTACGAGCAGTACTTC. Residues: CSAKLAGVYEQYF.

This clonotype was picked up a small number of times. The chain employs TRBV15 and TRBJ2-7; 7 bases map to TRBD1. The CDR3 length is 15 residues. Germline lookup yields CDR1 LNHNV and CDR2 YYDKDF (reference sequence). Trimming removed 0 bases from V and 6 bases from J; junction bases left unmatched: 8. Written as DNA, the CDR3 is TGTGCCACCAGCAGAGAGAAAGGGGGCAGAGGCGAGCAGTACTTC. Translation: CATSREKGGRGEQYF.

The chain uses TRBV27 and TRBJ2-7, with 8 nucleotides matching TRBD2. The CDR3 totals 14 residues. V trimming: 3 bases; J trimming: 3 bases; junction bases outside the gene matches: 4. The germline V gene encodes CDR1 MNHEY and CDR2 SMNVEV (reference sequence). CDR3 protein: CASSLSGSIYEQYF. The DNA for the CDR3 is TGTGCCAGCAGTTTGAGCGGGAGTATCTACGAGCAGTACTTC.